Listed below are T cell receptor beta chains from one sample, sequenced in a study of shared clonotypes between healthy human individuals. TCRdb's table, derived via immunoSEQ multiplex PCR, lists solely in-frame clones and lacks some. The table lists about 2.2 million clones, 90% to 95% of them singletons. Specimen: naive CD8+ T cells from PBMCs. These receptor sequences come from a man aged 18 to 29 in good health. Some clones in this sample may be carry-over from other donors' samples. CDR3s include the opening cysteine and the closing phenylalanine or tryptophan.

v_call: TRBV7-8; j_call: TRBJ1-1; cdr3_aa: CASRPGLGNTEAFF
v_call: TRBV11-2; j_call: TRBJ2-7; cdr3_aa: CASSLSGLRYEQYF
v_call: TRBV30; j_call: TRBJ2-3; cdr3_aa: CAWSPTRTDTQYF
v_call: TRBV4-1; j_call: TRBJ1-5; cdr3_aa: CASSQDFRVYSNQPQHF
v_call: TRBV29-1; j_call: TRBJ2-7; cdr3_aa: CSVTPDSAYEQYF
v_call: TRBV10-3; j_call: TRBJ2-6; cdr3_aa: CAIREIRDSSSGANVLTF
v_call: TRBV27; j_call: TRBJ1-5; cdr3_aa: CASSPRGAGNQPQHF
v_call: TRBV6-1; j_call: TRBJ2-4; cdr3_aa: CATGGLRGADIQYF
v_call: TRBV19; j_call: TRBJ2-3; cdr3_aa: CASSLIGTDTQYF
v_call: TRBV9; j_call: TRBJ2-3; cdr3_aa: CASSSLPGTDTQYF
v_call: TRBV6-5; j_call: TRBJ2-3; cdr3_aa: CASSLGISRGDTQYF
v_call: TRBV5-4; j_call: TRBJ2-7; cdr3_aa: CASSYVGLAGGRGYEQYF
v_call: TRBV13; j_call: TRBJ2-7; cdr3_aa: CASSLSRGLREQYF
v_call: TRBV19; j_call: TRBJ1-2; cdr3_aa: CASAIQTADSNYGYTF
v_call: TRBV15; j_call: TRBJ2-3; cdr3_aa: CATSKSWGLAGDSTDTQYF
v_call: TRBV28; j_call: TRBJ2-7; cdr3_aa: CASTPDSSYEQYF
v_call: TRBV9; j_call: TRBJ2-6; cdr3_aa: CASRGIRRSGANVLTF
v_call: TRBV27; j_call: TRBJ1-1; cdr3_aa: CASSLSRQAPSHTEAFF
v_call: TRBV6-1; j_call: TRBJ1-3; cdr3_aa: CASSEGGLWTAGNTIYF
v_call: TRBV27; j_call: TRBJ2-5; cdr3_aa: CASSPQGQGREGETQYF
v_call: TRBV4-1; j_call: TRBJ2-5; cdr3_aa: CASSQGGAQYF
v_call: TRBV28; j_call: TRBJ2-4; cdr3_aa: CASTSDRGYGDIQYF
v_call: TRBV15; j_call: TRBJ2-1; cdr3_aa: CATSRDIYNEQFF
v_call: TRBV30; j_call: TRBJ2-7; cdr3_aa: CAWSVLFGGGYEQYF
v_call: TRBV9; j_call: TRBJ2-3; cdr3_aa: CASSARDRVRDTQYF
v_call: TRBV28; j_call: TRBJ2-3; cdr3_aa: CASSKRTSIADTQYF
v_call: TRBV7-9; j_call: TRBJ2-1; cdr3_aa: CASRNSGTDNEQFF
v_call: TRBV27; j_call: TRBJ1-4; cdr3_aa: CASSLSGPTYEKLFF
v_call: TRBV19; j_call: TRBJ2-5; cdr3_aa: CASGASRSVQETQYF
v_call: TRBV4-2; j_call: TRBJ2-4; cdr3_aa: CASSQALVGNIQYF
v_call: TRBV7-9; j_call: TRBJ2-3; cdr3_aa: CASSLGAGADTQYF
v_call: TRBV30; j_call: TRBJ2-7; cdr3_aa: CAYRTDTYEQYF
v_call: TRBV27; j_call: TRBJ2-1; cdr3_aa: CASSLDSYNEQFF
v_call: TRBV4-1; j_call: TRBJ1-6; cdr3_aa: CASSQGTAPGESPLHF
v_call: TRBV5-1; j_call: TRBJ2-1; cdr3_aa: CASSLVDPRRDEQFF
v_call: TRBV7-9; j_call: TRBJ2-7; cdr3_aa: CASSLGLAGLANAYEQYF
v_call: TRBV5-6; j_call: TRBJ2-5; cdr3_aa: CASSPGAGQQETQYF
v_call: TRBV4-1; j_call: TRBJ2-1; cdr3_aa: CASSERTGGQVTEQFF
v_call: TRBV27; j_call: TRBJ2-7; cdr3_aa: CASTSNTGPRYEQYF
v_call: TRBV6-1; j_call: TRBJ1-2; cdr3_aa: CASRPRQGVSYGYTF